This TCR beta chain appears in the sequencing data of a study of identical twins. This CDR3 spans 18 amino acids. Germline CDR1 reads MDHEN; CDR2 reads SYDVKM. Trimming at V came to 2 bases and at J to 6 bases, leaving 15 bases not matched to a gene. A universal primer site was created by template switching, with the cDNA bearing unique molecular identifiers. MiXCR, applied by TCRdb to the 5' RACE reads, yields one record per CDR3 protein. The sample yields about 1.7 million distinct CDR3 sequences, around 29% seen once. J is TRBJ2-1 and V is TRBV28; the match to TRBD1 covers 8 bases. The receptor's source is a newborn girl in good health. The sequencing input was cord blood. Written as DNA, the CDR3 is TGTGCCAGCAGTTTAAATCAATGGGGACAGGCCACGAGCAATGAGCAGTTCTTC. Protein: CASSLNQWGQATSNEQFF.